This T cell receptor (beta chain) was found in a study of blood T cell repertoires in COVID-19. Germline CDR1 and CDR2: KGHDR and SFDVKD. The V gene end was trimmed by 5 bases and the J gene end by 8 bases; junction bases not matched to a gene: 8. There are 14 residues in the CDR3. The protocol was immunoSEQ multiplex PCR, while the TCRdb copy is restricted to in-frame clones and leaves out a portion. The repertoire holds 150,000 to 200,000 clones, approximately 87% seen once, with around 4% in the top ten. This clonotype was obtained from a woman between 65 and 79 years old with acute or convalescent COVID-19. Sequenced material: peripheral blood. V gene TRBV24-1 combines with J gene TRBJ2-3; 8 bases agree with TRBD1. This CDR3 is CATSGQGAQVTQYF. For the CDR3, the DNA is TGTGCCACCAGTGGCCAGGGGGCGCAGGTTACGCAGTATTTT.